Shown below are 25 T cell receptor beta chains from a single sample sequenced in a study of shared clonotypes between healthy human individuals. This table comes from immunoSEQ multiplex PCR, and its TCRdb copy is limited to in-frame clones, with some not included. Here the sample spans some 510,000 clones, 79% being singletons. The specimen was PBMCs. The receptor set was obtained from a woman in her forties in good health. Some clones in this sample may be carry-over from other donors' samples.

The V call is TRBV6-6, the J call TRBJ2-7; no reliable D call. This CDR3 spans 12 amino acids. V was cut by 6 bases and J by 9 bases, with 15 bases left in between. Looked up from germline, CDR1 is MNHNY and CDR2 is SVGAGI (reference sequence). CDR3 region: CASSPPTSGQYF. DNA for the CDR3: TGTGCCAGCAGCCCCCCTACTTCGGGGCAGTACTTC.

In this sample, this clone turned up once. The chain has TRBV28 and TRBJ2-3; 8 positions agree with TRBD1. The CDR3 length is 16 residues. Germline CDR1 reads MDHEN; CDR2 reads SYDVKM. The V segment lost 5 bases and the J segment 0 bases; nucleotides outside the gene matches: 7. For the CDR3, the DNA is TGTGCCAGCAGTCGGAAGACAGGGGCTAGCACAGATACGCAGTATTTT. Translated: CASSRKTGASTDTQYF.

J is TRBJ2-2 and V is TRBV10-3; D is unresolved. The V gene's germline CDR1 is ENHRY and CDR2 SYGVKD. This CDR3 contains 16 residues. V was cut by 3 bases and J by 4 bases, with 15 bases left in between. CDR3 nucleotides: TGTGCCATCAGTGAAGGGCTACCACCCAGCACCGGGGAGCTGTTTTTT. Residues: CAISEGLPPSTGELFF.

The genes are TRBV27 and TRBJ1-2; 8 bases are shared with TRBD1. Germline values: CDR1 MNHEY, CDR2 SMNVEV (reference sequence). CDR3 length equals 15 residues. The ends lost 5 bases at V and 0 bases at J; junction bases unmatched: 5. CDR3 sequence (DNA): TGTGCCAGCAGTCCGGGGACAGGACCTAACTATGGCTACACCTTC. Amino acids: CASSPGTGPNYGYTF.

This clone was counted many times. The V and J genes are TRBV5-6 and TRBJ1-5; 7 bases map to TRBD1. Germline V gene sequence: CDR1 SGHDT, CDR2 YYEEEE. The CDR3 sequence is 15 residues long. With 3 bases clipped from V and 5 bases from J, the junction kept 8 bases outside the gene matches. Here the CDR3 DNA reads TGTGCCAGCAGCTCTTCCGGACAGGTATATCAGCCCCAGCATTTT. As protein: CASSSSGQVYQPQHF. The full variable domain, completed using reference TRBV5-6 and TRBJ1-5, is DAGVTQSPTHLIKTRGQQVTLRCSPKSGHDTVSWYQQALGQGPQFIFQYYEEEERQRGNFPDRFSGHQFPNYSSELNVNALLLGDSALYLCASSSSGQVYQPQHFGDGTRLSIL.

This sequence joins TRBV7-9 and TRBJ1-6; the D is unclear. The CDR3 extends over 13 amino acids. Per the germline V gene, CDR1 is SEHNR and CDR2 is FQNEAQ (reference sequence). V shed 2 bases and J shed 11 bases, with 10 bases lying between them. CDR3 coding DNA: TGTGCCAGCAGCTTATTTTTGAGGGCACCCCTCCACTTT. Translating gives CASSLFLRAPLHF. Full variable domain (outside the CDR3, taken from reference TRBV7-9 and TRBJ1-6): DTGVSQNPRHKITKRGQNVTFRCDPISEHNRLYWYRQTLGQGPEFLTYFQNEAQLEKSRLLSDRFSAERPKGSFSTLEIQRTEQGDSAMYLCASSLFLRAPLHFGNGTRLTVT.

This sequence joins TRBV28 and TRBJ2-5, with no clear D. The ends were cut back, 4 bases at V and 5 bases at J, with 14 bases in the middle. The germline CDR1 and CDR2 sequences are MDHEN and SYDVKM. The length of the CDR3 is 14 residues. CDR3 coding DNA: TGTGCCAGCAGTTCTCTCGCGGTCGAGGAGACCCAGTACTTC. Translation: CASSSLAVEETQYF. The variable domain in full, with the rest retrieved from reference TRBV28 and TRBJ2-5, is DVKVTQSSRYLVKRTGEKVFLECVQDMDHENMFWYRQDPGLGLRLIYFSYDVKMKEKGDIPEGYSVSREKKERFSLILESASTNQTSMYLCASSSLAVEETQYFGPGTRLLVL.

The chain couples TRBV19 to TRBJ1-1, with 8 bases lining up with TRBD1. Germline V gene data show CDR1 as LNHDA and CDR2 as SQIVND (reference sequence). The CDR3 extends over 13 amino acids. V gave up 3 bases and J gave up 5 bases; unmatched junction bases: 2. CDR3 sequence reads: CASSMTGDTEAFF. The CDR3 region has the DNA TGTGCCAGTAGTATGACAGGGGATACTGAAGCTTTCTTT.

The genes are TRBV19 and TRBJ2-1; D uncertain. The CDR3 extends over 15 amino acids. Germline V CDR1 and CDR2: LNHDA, SQIVND (reference sequence). V lost 6 bases, J lost 7 bases, and 19 bases lay in between. CDR3 protein: CASRHPGFSGNEQFF. CDR3 in DNA: TGTGCCAGTAGACACCCGGGTTTTTCTGGGAATGAGCAGTTCTTC.

The sample holds many counts of this clone. The chain employs TRBV19 and TRBJ2-3; a weak D match, TRBD2 (5 bases). The germline V and J ends were trimmed by 3 bases and 5 bases, with 12 bases remaining between them. The germline V gene has CDR1 LNHDA and CDR2 SQIVND (reference sequence). The CDR3 consists of 14 residues. CDR3 coding DNA: TGTGCCAGTAGTATTCGGACCGGGGAAGATACGCAGTATTTT. It codes for CASSIRTGEDTQYF. Drawing the rest from reference TRBV19 and TRBJ2-3, the complete variable domain is DGGITQSPKYLFRKEGQNVTLSCEQNLNHDAMYWYRQDPGQGLRLIYYSQIVNDFQKGDIAEGYSVSREKKESFPLTVTSAQKNPTAFYLCASSIRTGEDTQYFGPGTRLTVL.

The rearrangement joins TRBV5-4 to TRBJ2-3; 8 positions match TRBD2. Germline V gives CDR1 SGHNT, CDR2 YYREEE (reference sequence). The CDR3 loop spans 16 amino acids. The J segment lost 2 bases and the V segment lost 0 bases, leaving 5 bases of the junction unmatched. CDR3 in DNA: TGTGCCAGCAGCTTGGGCCAGCGGGAGATCACAGATACGCAGTATTTT. Encoded protein: CASSLGQREITDTQYF.

The V and J genes are TRBV5-1 and TRBJ2-2; 7 nucleotides agree with TRBD1. The CDR3 runs 17 residues. Losses at the gene ends were 0 bases for V and 1 base for J; bases not matched to a gene: 6. CDR1 SGHRS and CDR2 YFSETQ come from the germline V gene. CDR3 nucleotide sequence: TGCGCCAGCAGCTTGGCCGGAACAGGGGAGAACACCGGGGAGCTGTTTTTT. Its translation is CASSLAGTGENTGELFF.

The chain's CDR3 is CASSSLAVYNEQFF. CDR3 nucleotides: TGTGCCAGCAGTTCGCTTGCAGTCTACAATGAGCAGTTCTTC. The gene calls are TRBV27 and TRBJ2-1; no clear D. This CDR3 contains 14 residues. Trimming removed 4 bases at V and 3 bases at J, with 10 bases between. CDR1 is MNHEY and CDR2 is SMNVEV in the germline V gene (reference sequence).

The genes are TRBV6-5 and TRBJ2-7; no clear D. V lost 4 bases, J lost 1 base, and 11 bases lay in between. The CDR3 length is 14 residues. Per germline, CDR1 MNHEY and CDR2 SVGAGI. The CDR3 DNA sequence: TGTGCCAGCAGTTTAGGCGGAAATTCCTACGAGCAGTACTTC. Protein: CASSLGGNSYEQYF.

The gene calls are TRBV30 and TRBJ2-1, with TRBD2 identical over 9 bases. The CDR3 consists of 15 residues. Germline V lookup: CDR1 GTSNPN, CDR2 SVGIG (reference sequence). V trimming: 0 bases; J trimming: 3 bases; junction bases outside the gene matches: 3. Here the CDR3 reads CAWSVGSGSYNEQFF. Written as DNA, the CDR3 is TGTGCCTGGAGTGTGGGTAGCGGGAGCTACAATGAGCAGTTCTTC. Looking up the rest from reference TRBV30 and TRBJ2-1 gives the full variable domain: SQTIHQWPATLVQPVGSPLSLECTVEGTSNPNLYWYRQAAGRGLQLLFYSVGIGQISSEVPQNLSASRPQDRQFILSSKKLLLSDSGFYLCAWSVGSGSYNEQFFGPGTRLTVL.

V and J are TRBV7-6 and TRBJ2-7; perhaps TRBD1 as D (6 bases). With 3 bases removed from V and 2 bases from J, the gap between germline ends came to 14 bases. Germline lookup yields CDR1 SGHVS and CDR2 FNYEAQ. CDR3 length: 15 residues. CDR3 nucleotide sequence: TGTGCCAGCAGCTTCGACGACAGGCCCACCTACGAGCAGTACTTC. Translation gives CASSFDDRPTYEQYF.

In the case of this clone: At the DNA level, this CDR3 is encoded by other sequences in the same sample as well. V gene TRBV7-2 combines with J gene TRBJ1-2; D is uncertain. The CDR3 is made up of 12 amino acids. Germline V gene lookup returns CDR1 SGHTA and CDR2 FQGNSA. V lost 2 bases and J 4 bases, leaving 5 bases between the germline ends. CDR3 protein: CASSLSGYGYTF. The DNA for the CDR3 is TGTGCCAGCAGCTTAAGTGGCTATGGCTACACCTTC.

V and J are TRBV18 and TRBJ2-1, with D possibly matching TRBD2 (6 bases). The CDR3 extends over 15 amino acids. The germline V gene encodes CDR1 KGHSH and CDR2 LQKENI. The V end was cut by 5 bases, the J end by 8 bases, with 19 bases between. CDR3 DNA: TGTGCCAGCTCAACGACTAGTGCCCCCAAAGATGAGCAGTTCTTC. Protein product: CASSTTSAPKDEQFF.

This chain joins TRBV6-1 and TRBJ2-7; D tentatively reads TRBD1 or TRBD2 (5 bases each). V lost 5 bases and J 7 bases, leaving 12 bases between the germline ends. Germline V lookup: CDR1 MNHNS, CDR2 SASEGT. The CDR3 is 12 amino acids. DNA for the CDR3: TGTGCCAGCAGTTCGGGGCCATGGGAGCAGTACTTC. Translation: CASSSGPWEQYF.

The gene calls are TRBV2 and TRBJ2-1; tentatively, D is TRBD2 (5 bases). Germline CDR1 and CDR2: SNHLY and FYNNEI. V dropped 3 bases and J dropped 0 bases, with 6 bases sitting between them. CDR3 length: 14 amino acids. For the CDR3, the DNA is TGTGCCAGCAGTGAGGGGAGCTCCTACAATGAGCAGTTCTTC. Protein: CASSEGSSYNEQFF.

The chain couples TRBV9 to TRBJ2-5; TRBD1 aligns across 10 bases. CDR1 is SGDLS and CDR2 is YYNGEE in the germline V gene. The V and J ends lost 3 bases and 5 bases, in that order; junction bases with no gene match: 7. This CDR3 region has 15 residues. The CDR3 reads CASSGVGTGVETQYF. The CDR3, as DNA: TGTGCCAGCAGCGGGGTAGGGACAGGGGTTGAGACCCAGTACTTC.

The chain joins TRBV7-8 to TRBJ2-7; perhaps TRBD2 as D (7 bases). CDR1 SGHVS and CDR2 FQNEAQ come from the germline V gene. The CDR3 contains 17 residues. Between the trimmed V and J ends, which lost 2 bases and 3 bases, there was a span of 20 bases. The CDR3 sequence: CASSLWGGPSNFYEQYF. The CDR3 coding sequence is TGTGCCAGCAGCTTATGGGGGGGCCCCTCGAACTTCTACGAGCAGTACTTC.

The chain has TRBV2 and TRBJ2-6; D is perhaps TRBD1 (5 bases). Deletions cut 7 bases from V and 4 bases from J, with 11 bases between. Germline V gives CDR1 SNHLY, CDR2 FYNNEI. The CDR3 covers 14 residues. CDR3 sequence: CASIGALGANVLTF. CDR3 DNA: TGTGCCAGCATTGGGGCTCTCGGGGCCAACGTCCTGACTTTC. The full variable domain, with the rest looked up from reference TRBV2 and TRBJ2-6, is EPEVTQTPSHQVTQMGQEVILRCVPISNHLYFYWYRQILGQKVEFLVSFYNNEISEKSEIFDDQFSVERPDGSNFTLKIRSTKLEDSAMYFCASIGALGANVLTFGAGSRLTVL.

The chain recombines TRBV7-2 with TRBJ2-7; TRBD1 matches 11 bases. The CDR3 has 14 amino acids. Germline loops: CDR1 SGHTA, CDR2 FQGNSA. V shed 5 bases and J 4 bases; nucleotides not matched to a gene: 4. This CDR3 reads CASSPDRGLYEQYF. The CDR3 DNA follows: TGTGCCAGCAGCCCGGACAGGGGGCTGTACGAGCAGTACTTC.

The chain combines TRBV15 with TRBJ1-1; tentatively, D is TRBD1 (5 bases). CDR3 length: 16 residues. Germline V lookup: CDR1 LNHNV, CDR2 YYDKDF (reference sequence). V was shortened by 0 bases and J by 0 bases, with 11 bases between the two germline ends. CDR3 sequence reads: CATSRDLTGVNTEAFF. CDR3 in DNA: TGTGCCACCAGCAGAGATTTAACAGGAGTGAACACTGAAGCTTTCTTT.